This T cell receptor (beta chain) was recovered during a study of a mutant IDH1 vaccine in newly diagnosed glioma. About the research overall: Sex among treated patients split about 62% male, roughly 38% female; mean age was roughly 42 years. Earlier therapy was either radiotherapy, temozolomide, or both, and most got both.

TCRdb keeps only in-frame clones here, not all; method: immunoSEQ multiplex PCR. This table has nearly 50,000 clones, 86% appearing once. Time point defined: baseline, week 1 (first vaccination visit). Treatment of the sample: pre-vaccination baseline after standard-of-care therapy. The CDR3 has 13 residues. CDR1 is SNHLY, CDR2 FYNNEI, per germline. Trimming at V came to 11 bases and at J to 3 bases, leaving 6 bases not matched to a gene. The sequences come from PBMCs, collected from a glioma patient treated with radiotherapy, temozolomide or both. This TCR was sampled from a man aged 40-49 years with glioma. V and J are TRBV2 and TRBJ1-4; TRBD1 matches 7 bases. CDR3 sequence (DNA): TGTGCCGCCAGGAGGGGGCCTAATGAAAAACTGTTTTTT. This codes for CAARRGPNEKLFF.